This TCR beta chain was recovered during a study of T cell responses to AZD1222 COVID-19 vaccine. Findings and limits, study-wide: The CD4 TCRs associated with vaccination extended across spike and predominated at 160-218 and 743-854. Repertoires were sampled only after the peak T cell response. The donors showed a predominance of white British ancestry and of females, with possible underestimation of clonal diversity.

Details on this clone: Its antigen remains unidentified.

Per the germline V gene, CDR1 is MNHEY and CDR2 is SVGAGI. V gave up 7 bases and J gave up 7 bases, with 22 bases separating them. The CDR3 has 15 amino acids. This table comes from immunoSEQ multiplex PCR, and its TCRdb copy is limited to in-frame clones, with some not included. The data show some 80,000 clones, around 90% seen once. The source material was peripheral blood, sampled on day 0 of AZD1222 vaccination. This TCR came from an adult in good health. The chain links TRBV6-5 to TRBJ1-1; D is undetermined. Here the CDR3 DNA reads TGTGCCAGCACGGCGGCGGTAGGATCTGGTATTGAAGCTTTCTTT. It specifies CASTAAVGSGIEAFF.